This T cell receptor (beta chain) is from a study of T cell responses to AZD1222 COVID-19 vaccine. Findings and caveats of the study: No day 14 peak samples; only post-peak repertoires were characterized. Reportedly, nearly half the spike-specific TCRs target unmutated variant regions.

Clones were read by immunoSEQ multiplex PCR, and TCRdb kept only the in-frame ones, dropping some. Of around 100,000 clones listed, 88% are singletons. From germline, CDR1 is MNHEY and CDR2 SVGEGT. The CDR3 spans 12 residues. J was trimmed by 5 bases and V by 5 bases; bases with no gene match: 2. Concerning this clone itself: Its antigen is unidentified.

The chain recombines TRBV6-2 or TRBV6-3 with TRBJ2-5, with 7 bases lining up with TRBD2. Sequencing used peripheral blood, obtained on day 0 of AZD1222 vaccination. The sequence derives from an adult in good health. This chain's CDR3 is CASSQGGETQYF. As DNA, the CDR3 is TGTGCCAGCAGTCAGGGAGGGGAGACCCAGTACTTC.